One sample yielded the 9 T cell receptor beta chains listed below, sequenced in a study of CD8+CD57+ T cells in acquired aplastic anemia. Genomic DNA, the template, was used for profiling of the TCR beta VDJ and CDR3. TCRdb passed the reads through MiXCR, listing each CDR3 protein once. This table has some 190,000 distinct CDR3 sequences, about half appearing once. The sample consisted of sorted CD4+, CD8+, or CD8+CD57+ T cells (not recorded which) from PBMCs. Source of these receptors: a human donor in good health.

This clonotype occurred a few times. The chain couples TRBV18 to TRBJ2-7; D is possibly TRBD1 (5 bases). This CDR3 is built from 14 residues. CDR1 is KGHSH, CDR2 LQKENI, per germline. V was cut by 2 bases and J by 2 bases, with 10 bases left in between. CDR3 nucleotide sequence: TGTGCCAGCTCACCAGATGGCAGGGCCTACGAGCAGTACTTC. Protein: CASSPDGRAYEQYF.

The table lists this clonotype with many counts. The chain has TRBV15 and TRBJ2-5; a weak D match, TRBD1 (6 bases). The CDR3 contains 15 residues. Germline lookup yields CDR1 LNHNV and CDR2 YYDKDF (reference sequence). V was clipped by 0 bases and J by 4 bases, with 12 bases between them. The CDR3 protein is CATSRDRGLGETQYF. The CDR3 DNA follows: TGTGCCACCAGCAGAGACAGGGGCCTCGGAGAGACCCAGTACTTC.

The CDR3 sequence: CATSSPYTF. The CDR3 DNA sequence: TGTGCCACCAGCAGCCCCTACACCTTC. This rearrangement joins TRBV15 to TRBJ1-2; D is ambiguous. Germline V gives CDR1 LNHNV, CDR2 YYDKDF (reference sequence). Trimming took off 3 bases at V and 10 bases at J, with 3 bases between the two ends. This CDR3 has 9 amino acids.

This CDR3 reads CASSQGWTSGRALTGELFF. As DNA, the CDR3 is TGCGCCAGCAGCCAAGGGTGGACTAGCGGGAGGGCCCTCACCGGGGAGCTGTTTTTT. The rearrangement joins TRBV4-1 to TRBJ2-2, with 15 bases aligning to TRBD2. The J segment lost 4 bases and the V segment lost 1 base, leaving 7 bases of the junction unmatched. CDR1 and CDR2 from the germline V gene are MGHRA and YSYEKL. The CDR3 loop spans 19 amino acids.

In its sample, this clonotype was seen a few times. Sequence at one end of the junction differs from germline and may be a read error. The chain recombines TRBV11-2 with TRBJ2-4; D possibly corresponds to TRBD2 (6 bases). Germline-derived CDR1 and CDR2 are SGHAT and FQNNGV. The CDR3 loop spans 15 amino acids. This chain's CDR3 is CANSLSPAGRNIQYF. CDR3 DNA: TGTGCCAACAGCTTAAGTCCCGCGGGGCGAAACATTCAGTACTTC.

The J gene is TRBJ1-2, the V gene TRBV6-1; D uncertain. Trimming cost V 8 bases and J 8 bases, with 24 bases left between them. The CDR3 length is 15 residues. Germline CDR1 is MNHNS and CDR2 is SASEGT. The CDR3 region is CASRPERVGLGGYTF. The DNA of the CDR3 is TGTGCCAGCCGTCCTGAAAGGGTGGGCCTGGGAGGCTACACCTTC.

This clonotype occurred once. The chain is built from TRBV7-9 and TRBJ1-5; D unclear. The V end was cut by 1 base, the J end by 5 bases, with 3 bases between. Looked up from germline, CDR1 is SEHNR and CDR2 is FQNEAQ (reference sequence). There are 12 residues in the CDR3. The CDR3 DNA follows: TGTGCCAGCAGCTTAGAAGATCAGCCCCAGCATTTT. This codes for CASSLEDQPQHF.

The chain employs TRBV2 and TRBJ1-1, with 9 positions matching TRBD1. This CDR3 contains 15 residues. The germline gives CDR1 SNHLY, CDR2 FYNNEI. V dropped 6 bases and J dropped 6; count of bases not matched to a gene: 11. The CDR3 loop reads CASSTSPQGAAEAFF. CDR3 DNA sequence: TGTGCCAGCAGCACCAGTCCACAGGGGGCTGCTGAAGCTTTCTTT.

To note about this clonotype: An end of the junction does not agree with germline; a read error may underlie this. V gene TRBV24-1 combines with J gene TRBJ1-4; no firm D call. CDR1 and CDR2 (germline): KGHDR, SFDVKD. The CDR3 is 15 residues long. This chain's CDR3 is CATSDSDATNEELIF. The CDR3 DNA reads TGTGCCACCAGTGATTCAGATGCAACTAATGAAGAACTGATTTTT.